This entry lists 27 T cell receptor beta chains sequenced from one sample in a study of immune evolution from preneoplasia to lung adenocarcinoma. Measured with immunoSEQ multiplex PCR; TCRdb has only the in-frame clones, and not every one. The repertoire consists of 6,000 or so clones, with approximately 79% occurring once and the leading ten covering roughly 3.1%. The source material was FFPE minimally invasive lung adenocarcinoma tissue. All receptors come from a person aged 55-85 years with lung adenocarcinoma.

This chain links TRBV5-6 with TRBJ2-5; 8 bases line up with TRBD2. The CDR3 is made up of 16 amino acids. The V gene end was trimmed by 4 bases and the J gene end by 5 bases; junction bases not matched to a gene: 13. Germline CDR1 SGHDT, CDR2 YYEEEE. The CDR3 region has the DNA TGTGCCAGCAGCCTATTAACCGGGAGGGTGGGGGAGACCCAGTACTTC. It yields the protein CASSLLTGRVGETQYF.

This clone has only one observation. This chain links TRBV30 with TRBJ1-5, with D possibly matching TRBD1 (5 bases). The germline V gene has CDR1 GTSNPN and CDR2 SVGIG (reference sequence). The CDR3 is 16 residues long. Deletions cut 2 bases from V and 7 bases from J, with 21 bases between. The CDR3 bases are TGTGCCTGGAGTACACAAGGGACGCTGTCTCGGCAGCCCCAGCATTTT. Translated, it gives CAWSTQGTLSRQPQHF.

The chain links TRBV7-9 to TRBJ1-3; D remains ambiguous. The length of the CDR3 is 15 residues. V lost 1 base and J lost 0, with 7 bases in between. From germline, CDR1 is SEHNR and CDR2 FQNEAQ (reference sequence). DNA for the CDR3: TGTGCCAGCAGCTTAGACAGAGTCTCTGGAAACACCATATATTTT. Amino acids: CASSLDRVSGNTIYF.

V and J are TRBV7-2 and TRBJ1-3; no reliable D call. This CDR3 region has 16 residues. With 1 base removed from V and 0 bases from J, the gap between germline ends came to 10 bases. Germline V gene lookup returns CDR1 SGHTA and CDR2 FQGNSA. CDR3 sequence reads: CASSLVRTLSGNTIYF. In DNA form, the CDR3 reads TGTGCCAGCAGCTTAGTGAGAACACTCTCTGGAAACACCATATATTTT.

The CDR3 region has the DNA TGTGCCAGCAGCATGACTCAGAACACTGAAGCTTTCTTT. Residues: CASSMTQNTEAFF. The genes are TRBV6-6 and TRBJ1-1; D is unclear. CDR1 and CDR2 from the germline V gene are MNHNY and SVGAGI (reference sequence). The CDR3 runs to 13 residues. Deletions cut 6 bases from V and 1 base from J, with 9 bases between.

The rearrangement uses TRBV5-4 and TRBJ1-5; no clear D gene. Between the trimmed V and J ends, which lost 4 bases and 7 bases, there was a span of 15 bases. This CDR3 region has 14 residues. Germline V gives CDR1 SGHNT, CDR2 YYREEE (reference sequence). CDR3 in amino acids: CASSPLPGNQPQHF. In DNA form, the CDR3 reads TGTGCCAGCAGCCCTCTCCCGGGGAACCAGCCCCAGCATTTT.

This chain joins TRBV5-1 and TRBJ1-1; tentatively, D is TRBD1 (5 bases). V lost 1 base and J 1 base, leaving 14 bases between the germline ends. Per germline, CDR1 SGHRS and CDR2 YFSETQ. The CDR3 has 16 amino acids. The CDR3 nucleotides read TGCGCCAGCAGCTTGTCCCCAGGGAAGACGAACACTGAAGCTTTCTTT. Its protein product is CASSLSPGKTNTEAFF.

The CDR3 bases are TGTGCCATCAGTGACAGGGTTAGTGCCTCGAATGAGCAGTTCTTC. Protein sequence: CAISDRVSASNEQFF. The chain joins TRBV10-3 to TRBJ2-1, with D perhaps TRBD1 (5 bases). Between the trimmed V and J ends, which lost 3 bases and 7 bases, there was a span of 16 bases. CDR1 and CDR2 (germline): ENHRY, SYGVKD. The CDR3 runs to 15 residues.

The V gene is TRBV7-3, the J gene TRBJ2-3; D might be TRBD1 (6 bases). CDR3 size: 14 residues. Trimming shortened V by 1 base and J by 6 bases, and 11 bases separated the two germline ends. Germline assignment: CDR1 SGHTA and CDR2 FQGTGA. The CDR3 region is CASSLKQGRDTQYF. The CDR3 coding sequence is TGTGCCAGCAGCTTAAAACAGGGTCGGGATACGCAGTATTTT.

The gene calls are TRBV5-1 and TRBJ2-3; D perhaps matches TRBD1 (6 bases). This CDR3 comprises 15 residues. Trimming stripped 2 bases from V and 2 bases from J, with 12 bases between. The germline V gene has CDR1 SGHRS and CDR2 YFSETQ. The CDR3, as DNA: TGCGCCAGCAGCTTTCTGGACAGCGACACAGATACGCAGTATTTT. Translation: CASSFLDSDTDTQYF.

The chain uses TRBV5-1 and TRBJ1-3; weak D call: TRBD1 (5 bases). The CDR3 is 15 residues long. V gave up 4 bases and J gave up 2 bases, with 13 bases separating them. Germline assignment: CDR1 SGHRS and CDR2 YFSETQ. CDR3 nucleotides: TGCGCCAGCAGCGCGGCGGGGGGTCCTGGAAACACCATATATTTT. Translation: CASSAAGGPGNTIYF.

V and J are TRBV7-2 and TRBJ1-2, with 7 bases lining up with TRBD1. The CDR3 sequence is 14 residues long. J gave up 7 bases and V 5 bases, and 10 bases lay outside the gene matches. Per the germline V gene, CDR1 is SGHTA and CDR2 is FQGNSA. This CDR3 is CASSLDRARGGYTF. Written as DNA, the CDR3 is TGTGCCAGCAGCCTAGACAGGGCGAGGGGTGGCTACACCTTC.

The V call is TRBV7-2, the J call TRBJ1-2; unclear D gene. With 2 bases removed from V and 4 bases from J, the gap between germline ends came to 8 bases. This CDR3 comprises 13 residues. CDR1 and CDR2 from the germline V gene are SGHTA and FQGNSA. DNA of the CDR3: TGTGCCAGCAGCTTAAAGTACTTCTATGGCTACACCTTC. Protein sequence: CASSLKYFYGYTF.

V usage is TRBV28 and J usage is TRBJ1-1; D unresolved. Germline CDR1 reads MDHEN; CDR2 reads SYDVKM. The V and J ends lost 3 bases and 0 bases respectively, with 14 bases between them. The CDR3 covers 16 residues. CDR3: CASSLTDLIMNTEAFF. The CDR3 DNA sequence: TGTGCCAGCAGTTTGACGGACTTGATCATGAACACTGAAGCTTTCTTT.

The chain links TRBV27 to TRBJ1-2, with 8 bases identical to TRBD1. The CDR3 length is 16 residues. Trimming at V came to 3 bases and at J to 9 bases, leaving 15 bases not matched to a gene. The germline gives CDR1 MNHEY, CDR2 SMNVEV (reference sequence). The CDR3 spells CASSFSSGAGGLSYTF. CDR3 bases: TGTGCCAGCAGTTTTAGCTCGGGTGCAGGGGGCCTTAGCTACACCTTC.

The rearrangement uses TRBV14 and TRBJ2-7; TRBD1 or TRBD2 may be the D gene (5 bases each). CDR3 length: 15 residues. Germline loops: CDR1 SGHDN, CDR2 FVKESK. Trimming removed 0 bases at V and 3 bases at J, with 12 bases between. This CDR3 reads CASSQDQGSGYEQYF. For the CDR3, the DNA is TGTGCCAGCAGCCAAGACCAGGGCAGCGGCTACGAGCAGTACTTC.

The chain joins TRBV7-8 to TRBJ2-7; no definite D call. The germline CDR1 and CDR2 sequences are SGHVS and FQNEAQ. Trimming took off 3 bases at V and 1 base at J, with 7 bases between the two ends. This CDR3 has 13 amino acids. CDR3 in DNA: TGTGCCAGCAGCTTCCCGGTGTCCTACGAGCAGTACTTC. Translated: CASSFPVSYEQYF.

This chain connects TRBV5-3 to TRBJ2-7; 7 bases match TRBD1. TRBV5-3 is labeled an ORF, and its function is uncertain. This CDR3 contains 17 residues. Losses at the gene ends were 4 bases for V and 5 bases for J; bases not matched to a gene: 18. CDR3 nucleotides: TGTGCCAGAAGCCGCGGTTCTGGCGACAGGGTAAGGGACGAGCAGTACTTC. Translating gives CARSRGSGDRVRDEQYF.

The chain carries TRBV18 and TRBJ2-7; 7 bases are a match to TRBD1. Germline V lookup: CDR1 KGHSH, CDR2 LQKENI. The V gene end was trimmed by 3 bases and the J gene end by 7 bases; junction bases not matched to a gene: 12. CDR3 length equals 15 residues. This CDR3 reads CASSPGDRNDEEQYF. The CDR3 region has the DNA TGTGCCAGCTCACCTGGGGACAGAAATGATGAAGAGCAGTACTTC. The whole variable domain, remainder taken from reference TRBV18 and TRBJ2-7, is NAGVMQNPRHLVRRRGQEARLRCSPMKGHSHVYWYRQLPEEGLKFMVYLQKENIIDESGMPKERFSAEFPKEGPSILRIQQVVRGDSAAYFCASSPGDRNDEEQYFGPGTRLTVT.

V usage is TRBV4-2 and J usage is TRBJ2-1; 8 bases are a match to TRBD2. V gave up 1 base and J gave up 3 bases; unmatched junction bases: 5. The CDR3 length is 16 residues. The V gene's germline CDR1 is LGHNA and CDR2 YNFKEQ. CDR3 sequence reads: CASSQVALADYNEQFF. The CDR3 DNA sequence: TGTGCCAGCAGCCAAGTGGCACTAGCGGACTACAATGAGCAGTTCTTC.

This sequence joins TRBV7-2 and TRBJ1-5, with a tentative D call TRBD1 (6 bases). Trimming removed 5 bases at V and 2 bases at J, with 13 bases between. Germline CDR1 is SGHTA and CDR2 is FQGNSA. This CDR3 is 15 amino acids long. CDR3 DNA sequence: TGTGCCAGCAGCATGACAGGTTGGGGCAATCAGCCCCAGCATTTT. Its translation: CASSMTGWGNQPQHF.

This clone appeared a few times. The CDR3 nucleotides read TGCGCCAGCAGCACCGGGACGATCTACGAGCAGTACTTC. Protein sequence: CASSTGTIYEQYF. This rearrangement joins TRBV5-1 to TRBJ2-7; perhaps D is TRBD1 or TRBD2 (5 bases each). The V and J ends lost 4 bases and 3 bases respectively, with 11 bases between them. This CDR3 is built from 13 residues. Germline V gives CDR1 SGHRS, CDR2 YFSETQ.

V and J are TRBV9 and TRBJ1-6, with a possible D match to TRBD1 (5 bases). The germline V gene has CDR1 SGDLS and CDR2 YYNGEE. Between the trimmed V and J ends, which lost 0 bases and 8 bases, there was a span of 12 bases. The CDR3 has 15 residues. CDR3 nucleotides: TGTGCCAGCAGCGTAGAGGGGCGCGGTGATTCACCCCTCCACTTT. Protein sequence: CASSVEGRGDSPLHF.

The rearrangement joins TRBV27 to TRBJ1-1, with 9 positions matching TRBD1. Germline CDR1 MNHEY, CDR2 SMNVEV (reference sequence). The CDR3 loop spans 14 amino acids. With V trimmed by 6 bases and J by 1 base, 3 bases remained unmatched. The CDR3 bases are TGTGCCAGCAGAAGACAGGGGGGGAACACTGAAGCTTTCTTT. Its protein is CASRRQGGNTEAFF.

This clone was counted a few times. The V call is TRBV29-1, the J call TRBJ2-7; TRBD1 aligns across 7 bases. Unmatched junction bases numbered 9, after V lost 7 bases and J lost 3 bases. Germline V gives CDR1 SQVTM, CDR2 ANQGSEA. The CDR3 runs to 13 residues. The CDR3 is CSATGTEVYEQYF. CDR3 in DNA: TGCAGCGCGACCGGGACAGAGGTCTACGAGCAGTACTTC.

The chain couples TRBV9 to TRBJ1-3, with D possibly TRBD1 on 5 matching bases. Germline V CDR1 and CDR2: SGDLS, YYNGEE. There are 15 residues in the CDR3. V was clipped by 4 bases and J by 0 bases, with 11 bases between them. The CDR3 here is CASSSGQVSGNTIYF. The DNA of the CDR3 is TGTGCCAGCAGCTCCGGACAAGTCTCTGGAAACACCATATATTTT.

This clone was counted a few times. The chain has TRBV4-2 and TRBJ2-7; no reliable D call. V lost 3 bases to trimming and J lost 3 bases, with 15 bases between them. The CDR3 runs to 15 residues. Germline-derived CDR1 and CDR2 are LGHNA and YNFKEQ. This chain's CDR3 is CASSQAISSRYEQYF. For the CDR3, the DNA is TGTGCCAGCAGCCAGGCAATCTCCTCCCGCTACGAGCAGTACTTC.